This T cell receptor (beta chain) was found in a study of blood T cell repertoires in COVID-19. Study-level background: COVID-19 samples from acute and convalescent phases originated in the United States, Italy and Spain. T cells, B-cell-depleted T cells, or PBMCs provided the cDNA or gDNA that served as material.

This CDR3 spans 16 amino acids. Germline CDR1 SGHTS, CDR2 YDEGEE. The V and J ends lost 2 bases and 10 bases respectively, with 22 bases between them. Original processing methods: For nucleated cells, counts were estimated from reference gene primer amplification. Sequenced by immunoSEQ multiplex PCR; TCRdb stores in-frame clones only, minus some. V, J and clone size are taken as reported in that table, and D and trimming were inferred from the DNA itself. Found here are 150,000 to 200,000 clones, 82% of them singletons; the top ten hold more than 6%. In Seattle, patients joined the study during active infection and were tracked longitudinally.

The origin of this receptor is a woman in her thirties or forties with COVID-19, enrolled during active disease. Sequenced sample: peripheral blood. The V and J genes are TRBV5-8 and TRBJ2-1; D perhaps matches TRBD1 (5 bases). The CDR3 DNA sequence: TGTGCCAGCAGCTTAGCAGGGTATCGAATTGGAAGGGAGCAGTTCTTC. Amino acids: CASSLAGYRIGREQFF. The variable domain in full, completed from reference TRBV5-8 and TRBJ2-1, reads EAGVTQSPTHLIKTRGQQATLRCSPISGHTSVYWYQQALGLGLQFLLWYDEGEERNRGNFPPRFSGRQFPNYSSELNVNALELEDSALYLCASSLAGYRIGREQFFGPGTRLTVL.